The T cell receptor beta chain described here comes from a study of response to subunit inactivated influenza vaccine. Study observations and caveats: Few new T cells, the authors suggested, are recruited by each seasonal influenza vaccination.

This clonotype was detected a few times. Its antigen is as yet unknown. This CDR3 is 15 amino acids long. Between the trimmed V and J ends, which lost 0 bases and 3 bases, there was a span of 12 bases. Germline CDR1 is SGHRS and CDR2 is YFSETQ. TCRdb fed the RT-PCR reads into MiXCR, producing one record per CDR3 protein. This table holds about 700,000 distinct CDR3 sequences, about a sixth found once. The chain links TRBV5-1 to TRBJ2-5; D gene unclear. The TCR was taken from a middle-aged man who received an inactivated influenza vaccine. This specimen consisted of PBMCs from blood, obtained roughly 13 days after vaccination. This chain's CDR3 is CASSLATTAEETQYF. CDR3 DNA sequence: TGCGCCAGCAGCTTGGCTACCACGGCCGAAGAGACCCAGTACTTC.